The entry below describes one T cell receptor beta chain. Its specificity is unknown. Each donor (without exception) was a healthy Caucasian. Germline assignment: CDR1 MNHNY and CDR2 SVGAGI (reference sequence). Trimming took 8 bases from V and 3 from J, leaving 5 bases between them. The CDR3 is 11 residues long. Unique molecular identifiers were in the cDNA, with template-switch universal primer binding. TCRdb itself ran the 5' RACE reads through MiXCR, one entry per CDR3 protein. Among around 530,000 distinct CDR3 sequences listed, about 16% were seen once. This entry is derived from a study of identical twins. Study conclusions and caveats: Researchers caution that invariant MAIT and iNKT cells could partly confound zero-insertion analyses.

The same data also contributed to another study, on yellow fever vaccine responses in identical twins.

Input material: CD4+ T cells sorted from blood. The receptor's source is a woman aged 18-29 years in good health. The V and J genes are TRBV6-6 and TRBJ1-5; D is undetermined. The CDR3 nucleotides read TGTGCCAGCGGGGACAATCAGCCCCAGCATTTT. Protein product: CASGDNQPQHF.